Listed below are T cell receptor beta chains from one sample, sequenced in a study of regulatory T cells in long-lasting Graves disease. TCRdb called the multiplex PCR reads again in MiXCR, with one record for every CDR3 protein. The repertoire holds around 500,000 distinct CDR3 sequences, with more than 20% as singletons. Sample: peripheral blood mononuclear cells (PBMCs), taken when the disease was refractory, from a patient treated with antithyroid drugs. These receptors originate from a female donor with Graves disease. The CDR3 runs from the conserved cysteine through the conserved F or W. A D gene is named only where the DNA matches it firmly. Size values are once, few and many counts, or a class for expanded clones, and some rows have none.

D gene: TRBD2; J gene: TRBJ2-1; clone size: few; V gene: TRBV6-1; CDR3 protein: CASSRPGLDNNEQFF; CDR3 DNA: TGTGCCAGCAGCAGACCGGGACTAGATAACAATGAGCAGTTCTTC
D gene: TRBD1; J gene: TRBJ2-7; clone size: many; V gene: TRBV2; CDR3 protein: CASSEEWGQGSYEQYF; CDR3 DNA: TGTGCCAGCTCCGAGGAGTGGGGACAGGGATCCTACGAGCAGTACTTC
D gene: TRBD1; J gene: TRBJ2-7; clone size: few; V gene: TRBV6-1; CDR3 protein: CASSPLTGGNEQYF; CDR3 DNA: TGTGCCAGCTCACCCCTGACAGGGGGCAACGAGCAGTACTTC
D gene: .; J gene: TRBJ2-7; clone size: .; V gene: TRBV18; CDR3 protein: CASSRQAYEQYF; CDR3 DNA: TGTGCCAGCTCCCGACAGGCCTACGAGCAGTACTTC
D gene: .; J gene: TRBJ2-7; clone size: .; V gene: TRBV4-1; CDR3 protein: CASSHLDQPDEQYF; CDR3 DNA: TGCGCCAGCAGCCACCTCGACCAACCGGACGAGCAGTACTTC
D gene: .; J gene: TRBJ1-1; clone size: many; V gene: TRBV10-3; CDR3 protein: CAISEQRLNTEAFF; CDR3 DNA: TGTGCCATCAGTGAGCAGAGGTTGAACACTGAAGCTTTCTTT
D gene: .; J gene: TRBJ1-1; clone size: .; V gene: TRBV4-1; CDR3 protein: CASSQDKSRRGTEAFF; CDR3 DNA: TGCGCCAGCAGCCAAGATAAATCCAGGAGGGGGACTGAAGCTTTCTTT
D gene: .; J gene: TRBJ1-1; clone size: many; V gene: TRBV6-1; CDR3 protein: CASSRETKGNLVTEAFF; CDR3 DNA: TGTGCCAGCAGTAGAGAGACCAAGGGGAATTTGGTCACTGAAGCTTTCTTT
D gene: .; J gene: TRBJ2-7; clone size: many; V gene: TRBV2; CDR3 protein: CASSEDEGLTYEQYF; CDR3 DNA: TGTGCCAGCAGTGAAGATGAGGGGCTAACCTACGAGCAGTACTTC
D gene: .; J gene: TRBJ1-1; clone size: many; V gene: TRBV6-1; CDR3 protein: CASTPVEAAEAFF; CDR3 DNA: TGTGCCAGCACCCCCGTTGAGGCGGCTGAAGCTTTCTTT
D gene: .; J gene: TRBJ2-1; clone size: .; V gene: TRBV7-9; CDR3 protein: CASSFPGLGLNEQFF; CDR3 DNA: TGTGCCAGCAGCTTCCCGGGACTGGGCCTCAATGAGCAGTTCTTC
D gene: TRBD2; J gene: TRBJ2-7; clone size: many; V gene: TRBV28; CDR3 protein: CASWGGINEQYF; CDR3 DNA: TGTGCCAGCTGGGGAGGGATCAACGAGCAGTACTTC
D gene: TRBD1; J gene: TRBJ2-7; clone size: .; V gene: TRBV27; CDR3 protein: CASGTGFSYEQYF; CDR3 DNA: TGTGCCAGCGGGACAGGATTCTCCTACGAGCAGTACTTC
D gene: .; J gene: TRBJ1-1; clone size: .; V gene: TRBV7-9; CDR3 protein: CASSLALESVAFF; CDR3 DNA: TGTGCCAGCAGCTTAGCGCTGGAATCTGTAGCTTTCTTT
D gene: TRBD1; J gene: TRBJ1-2; clone size: .; V gene: TRBV4-1; CDR3 protein: CASSRGQETLDGYTF; CDR3 DNA: TGCGCCAGCAGCCGAGGACAGGAGACCTTAGATGGCTACACCTTC
D gene: .; J gene: TRBJ1-4; clone size: .; V gene: TRBV5-4; CDR3 protein: CASSLAQGSQEKLFF; CDR3 DNA: TGTGCCAGCAGCTTGGCCCAGGGCTCGCAAGAAAAGCTGTTTTTT
D gene: .; J gene: TRBJ2-5; clone size: many; V gene: TRBV28; CDR3 protein: CASSFYATGTQYF; CDR3 DNA: TGTGCCAGCAGTTTCTACGCAACGGGAACCCAGTACTTC
D gene: .; J gene: TRBJ2-5; clone size: few; V gene: TRBV7-4; CDR3 protein: CASSPLPQETQYF; CDR3 DNA: TGTGCCAGCAGTCCCCTCCCCCAAGAGACCCAGTACTTC
D gene: .; J gene: TRBJ1-1; clone size: many; V gene: TRBV6-1; CDR3 protein: CASGRLNTEAFF; CDR3 DNA: TGTGCCAGCGGTAGGTTGAACACTGAAGCTTTCTTT
D gene: TRBD2; J gene: TRBJ2-2; clone size: .; V gene: TRBV7-9; CDR3 protein: CASNLGRSGWNTGELFF; CDR3 DNA: TGTGCCAGCAACCTTGGCCGTAGCGGGTGGAACACCGGGGAGCTGTTTTTT
D gene: .; J gene: TRBJ1-2; clone size: many; V gene: TRBV2; CDR3 protein: CASTRRGVGGYTF; CDR3 DNA: TGTGCCAGCACCCGAAGGGGGGTGGGAGGCTACACCTTC
D gene: .; J gene: TRBJ1-1; clone size: .; V gene: TRBV19; CDR3 protein: CASSPRGLTEAFF; CDR3 DNA: TGTGCCAGTTCTCCCCGGGGGTTGACTGAAGCTTTCTTT
D gene: .; J gene: TRBJ1-5; clone size: many; V gene: TRBV29-1; CDR3 protein: CSVADFDYQPQHF; CDR3 DNA: TGCAGCGTTGCCGATTTCGATTATCAGCCCCAGCATTTT
D gene: .; J gene: TRBJ2-2; clone size: .; V gene: TRBV12-3/TRBV12-4; CDR3 protein: CASSSPLAESPNTGELFF; CDR3 DNA: TGTGCCAGCAGTTCCCCTTTGGCCGAGTCCCCGAACACCGGGGAGCTGTTTTTT
D gene: TRBD1; J gene: TRBJ1-6; clone size: many; V gene: TRBV20-1; CDR3 protein: CSARGTAYSLHF; CDR3 DNA: TGCAGTGCAAGAGGGACAGCCTATTCCCTCCACTTT
D gene: .; J gene: TRBJ1-1; clone size: many; V gene: TRBV3-1; CDR3 protein: CASSLMSAGEHTEAFF; CDR3 DNA: TGTGCCAGCAGTCTCATGTCGGCAGGGGAACACACTGAAGCTTTCTTT
D gene: TRBD1; J gene: TRBJ1-6; clone size: few; V gene: TRBV20-1; CDR3 protein: CSALQGGYNSPLHF; CDR3 DNA: TGCAGTGCCCTACAGGGGGGTTATAATTCACCCCTCCACTTT
D gene: TRBD1; J gene: TRBJ2-7; clone size: few; V gene: TRBV7-7; CDR3 protein: CASSQGQTGYEQYF; CDR3 DNA: TGTGCTAGCAGCCAGGGACAGACGGGGTACGAGCAGTACTTC
D gene: TRBD2; J gene: TRBJ2-1; clone size: .; V gene: TRBV7-2; CDR3 protein: CASRIKGGRTNEQFF; CDR3 DNA: TGTGCCAGCAGGATCAAGGGCGGGAGGACAAATGAGCAGTTCTTC
D gene: TRBD1; J gene: TRBJ2-4; clone size: many; V gene: TRBV6-1; CDR3 protein: CASSPWGQGAGNIQYF; CDR3 DNA: TGTGCCAGCAGTCCCTGGGGACAGGGGGCAGGGAACATTCAGTACTTC
D gene: TRBD1; J gene: TRBJ2-7; clone size: few; V gene: TRBV4-1; CDR3 protein: CASSQGDRGHYEQYF; CDR3 DNA: TGCGCCAGCAGCCAAGGGGACAGGGGCCACTACGAGCAGTACTTC
D gene: TRBD2; J gene: TRBJ2-7; clone size: many; V gene: TRBV20-1; CDR3 protein: CSAERTSGSMSYEQYF; CDR3 DNA: TGCAGTGCTGAGAGGACTAGCGGGAGTATGTCCTACGAGCAGTACTTC
D gene: TRBD1; J gene: TRBJ1-1; clone size: .; V gene: TRBV5-6; CDR3 protein: CASRTRGTTEAFF; CDR3 DNA: TGTGCCAGCAGGACCAGGGGGACTACTGAAGCTTTCTTT
D gene: .; J gene: TRBJ1-2; clone size: .; V gene: TRBV10-3; CDR3 protein: CAISDPQANYGYTF; CDR3 DNA: TGTGCCATCAGTGACCCCCAAGCTAACTATGGCTACACCTTC
D gene: TRBD1; J gene: TRBJ1-4; clone size: many; V gene: TRBV7-3; CDR3 protein: CASSPTGGDEKLFF; CDR3 DNA: TGTGCCAGCAGCCCGACAGGGGGTGATGAAAAACTGTTTTTT
D gene: TRBD1; J gene: TRBJ2-7; clone size: few; V gene: TRBV7-6; CDR3 protein: CASSRQGAPLYEQYF; CDR3 DNA: TGTGCCAGCAGCCGACAGGGTGCCCCCCTCTACGAGCAGTACTTC
D gene: .; J gene: TRBJ1-5; clone size: .; V gene: TRBV25-1; CDR3 protein: CASSGVGNQPQHF; CDR3 DNA: TGTGCCAGCAGTGGAGTGGGCAATCAGCCCCAGCATTTT
D gene: TRBD2; J gene: TRBJ2-5; clone size: once; V gene: TRBV5-8; CDR3 protein: CASSPTLGEGETQYF; CDR3 DNA: TGTGCCAGCAGCCCTACTTTGGGGGAGGGAGAGACCCAGTACTTC
D gene: .; J gene: TRBJ1-3; clone size: few; V gene: TRBV12-3/TRBV12-4; CDR3 protein: CASSLPAKNFGNTIYF; CDR3 DNA: TGTGCCAGCAGTTTGCCAGCGAAGAATTTTGGAAACACCATATATTTT
D gene: TRBD2; J gene: TRBJ2-5; clone size: many; V gene: TRBV20-1; CDR3 protein: CSAQTSGRSQETQYF; CDR3 DNA: TGCAGTGCCCAGACTAGCGGGCGCTCTCAAGAGACCCAGTACTTC
D gene: TRBD2; J gene: TRBJ2-7; clone size: few; V gene: TRBV6-2/TRBV6-3; CDR3 protein: CASSYSKWAGAPVSYEQYF; CDR3 DNA: TGTGCCAGCAGTTACTCGAAATGGGCGGGAGCCCCAGTATCCTACGAGCAGTACTTC
D gene: .; J gene: TRBJ2-7; clone size: few; V gene: TRBV15; CDR3 protein: CATSRPGPYEQYF; CDR3 DNA: TGTGCCACCAGCAGACCGGGGCCCTACGAGCAGTACTTC
D gene: .; J gene: TRBJ1-5; clone size: many; V gene: TRBV6-1; CDR3 protein: CASSQGTGSQPQHF; CDR3 DNA: TGTGCCAGCAGTCAAGGGACCGGCAGTCAGCCCCAGCATTTT
D gene: TRBD2; J gene: TRBJ2-7; clone size: .; V gene: TRBV9; CDR3 protein: CASSRRLAGAYEQYF; CDR3 DNA: TGTGCCAGCAGTCGTAGACTAGCGGGAGCGTATGAGCAGTACTTC
D gene: TRBD2; J gene: TRBJ2-7; clone size: few; V gene: TRBV7-9; CDR3 protein: CASSSNRGELSYEQYF; CDR3 DNA: TGTGCCAGCAGCTCAAATCGGGGGGAACTTTCCTACGAGCAGTACTTC
D gene: .; J gene: TRBJ2-5; clone size: .; V gene: TRBV7-9; CDR3 protein: CASSLGSGIETQYF; CDR3 DNA: TGTGCCAGCAGCTTAGGGTCGGGCATAGAGACCCAGTACTTC
D gene: .; J gene: TRBJ2-2; clone size: .; V gene: TRBV5-6; CDR3 protein: CASSLGLAPDTGELFF; CDR3 DNA: TGTGCCAGCAGCTTGGGGCTAGCACCGGACACCGGGGAGCTGTTTTTT
D gene: TRBD2; J gene: TRBJ2-7; clone size: few; V gene: TRBV7-2; CDR3 protein: CASSFIAGSHYEQYF; CDR3 DNA: TGTGCCAGCAGCTTTATAGCGGGATCGCACTACGAGCAGTACTTC
D gene: .; J gene: TRBJ1-2; clone size: many; V gene: TRBV20-1; CDR3 protein: CSANPDGLNYGYTF; CDR3 DNA: TGCAGTGCTAACCCGGACGGGTTGAACTATGGCTACACCTTC
D gene: TRBD1; J gene: TRBJ2-7; clone size: many; V gene: TRBV5-1; CDR3 protein: CASSYPGQGYEQYF; CDR3 DNA: TGCGCCAGCAGCTATCCGGGACAGGGGTACGAGCAGTACTTC
D gene: .; J gene: TRBJ1-5; clone size: many; V gene: TRBV30; CDR3 protein: CAWSEGQPGNQPQHF; CDR3 DNA: TGTGCCTGGAGTGAAGGACAGCCGGGGAATCAGCCCCAGCATTTT
D gene: TRBD2; J gene: TRBJ2-7; clone size: few; V gene: TRBV29-1; CDR3 protein: CSVAGGKTYEQYF; CDR3 DNA: TGCAGCGTTGCCGGGGGGAAGACCTACGAGCAGTACTTC
D gene: .; J gene: TRBJ2-7; clone size: many; V gene: TRBV6-1; CDR3 protein: CASRRTGTSSYEQYF; CDR3 DNA: TGTGCCAGCAGAAGAACGGGGACGAGCTCCTACGAGCAGTACTTC
D gene: TRBD1; J gene: TRBJ2-1; clone size: .; V gene: TRBV30; CDR3 protein: CASYPGQGNNEQFF; CDR3 DNA: TGTGCCTCTTACCCGGGACAGGGGAACAATGAGCAGTTCTTC
D gene: TRBD1; J gene: TRBJ1-2; clone size: many; V gene: TRBV6-1; CDR3 protein: CASSDLTGGNGYTF; CDR3 DNA: TGTGCCAGCAGTGACTTGACAGGGGGAAATGGCTACACCTTC